The 23 T cell receptor beta chains below were found in one sample sequenced in a study of identical twins. TCRdb ran MiXCR on the 5' RACE reads and lists one entry per CDR3 protein. The sample holds approximately 220,000 distinct CDR3 sequences; over 8% are singletons and the top ten take 5% to 5.5%. Sequencing was carried out using memory (CD45RO+) T cells sorted from blood. These receptors all stem from a woman aged 18-29 years in good health.

This clonotype has more than one count but fewer than ten. This chain joins TRBV4-3 and TRBJ1-5; no reliable D call. CDR1 and CDR2 (germline): LGHNA, YSLEER. Trimming cost V 6 bases and J 6 bases, with 15 bases left between them. The CDR3 covers 14 residues. The CDR3 sequence: CASSYQLSGQPQHF. CDR3 bases: TGCGCCAGCAGTTACCAGCTCTCGGGTCAGCCCCAGCATTTT.

V usage is TRBV29-1 and J usage is TRBJ2-5; D is possibly TRBD1 (6 bases). CDR3 length: 13 residues. CDR1 SQVTM and CDR2 ANQGSEA come from the germline V gene. Deletions cut 4 bases from V and 3 bases from J, with 12 bases between. The CDR3 DNA follows: TGCAGCGTTGTCAAACAGGGAAAAGAGACCCAGTACTTC. Amino acid sequence: CSVVKQGKETQYF.

This clonotype was picked up many times. The rearrangement uses TRBV7-3 and TRBJ2-3; the D gene is possibly TRBD2 (7 bases). Germline values: CDR1 SGHTA, CDR2 FQGTGA. The CDR3 has 15 amino acids. Trimming left V 2 bases short and J 3 bases short, with 12 bases between. CDR3 bases: TGTGCCAGCAGCTTAGGGGGGGCTTGGACAGATACGCAGTATTTT. This encodes CASSLGGAWTDTQYF.

This clonotype has at least ten counts. CDR3 region: CASSLSSGAQYF. CDR3 DNA: TGTGCCAGCAGTTTGAGTTCGGGAGCGCAGTATTTT. This chain joins TRBV12-3 or TRBV12-4 and TRBJ2-3; tentative D call: TRBD2 (6 bases). The CDR3 contains 12 residues. Trimming stripped 3 bases from V and 10 bases from J, with 11 bases between.

The rearrangement joins TRBV5-4 to TRBJ2-7; the D is unclear. The CDR3 consists of 12 residues. Trimming left V 0 bases short and J 12 bases short, with 13 bases between. Germline V gives CDR1 SGHNT, CDR2 YYREEE (reference sequence). The CDR3 region is CASSLEDSLRYF. The CDR3, as DNA: TGTGCCAGCAGCTTGGAGGATTCCTTACGGTACTTC.

V gene TRBV6-1 combines with J gene TRBJ2-1; 9 bases map to TRBD1. The length of the CDR3 is 13 residues. Germline V lookup: CDR1 MNHNS, CDR2 SASEGT. After removal of 8 bases from V and 2 bases from J, the junction contained 1 base not matched to a gene. CDR3 region: CASRQGAYNEQFF. The CDR3, as DNA: TGTGCCAGCCGACAGGGGGCCTACAATGAGCAGTTCTTC.

The chain combines TRBV19 with TRBJ2-1, with a weak D call TRBD1 (5 bases). CDR1 LNHDA and CDR2 SQIVND come from the germline V gene (reference sequence). The CDR3 loop spans 13 amino acids. Trimming stripped 1 base from V and 9 bases from J, with 10 bases between. Here the CDR3 DNA reads TGTGCCAGTAGTATAGGAAGGCAGGGTGAGCAGTTCTTC. Its protein is CASSIGRQGEQFF.

This clonotype was counted a few times. The chain uses TRBV12-3 or TRBV12-4 and TRBJ2-7; 8 nucleotides match TRBD1. Trimming removed 5 bases from V and 2 bases from J; junction bases left unmatched: 5. The CDR3 totals 14 residues. The CDR3 sequence is CASSPPGQAYEQYF. The CDR3 DNA reads TGTGCCAGCAGTCCCCCGGGACAGGCCTACGAGCAGTACTTC.

This clonotype was seen many times. The chain couples TRBV7-8 to TRBJ2-3; possibly TRBD1 or TRBD2 for D (5 bases each). V was clipped by 5 bases and J by 5 bases, with 8 bases between them. CDR3 size: 12 residues. In germline, CDR1 is SGHVS, CDR2 FQNEAQ. CDR3 coding DNA: TGTGCCAGCAGCAGGGACCGAGATACGCAGTATTTT. Translating it yields CASSRDRDTQYF.

The chain has TRBV18 and TRBJ2-2; D not certain. The germline V gene encodes CDR1 KGHSH and CDR2 LQKENI. This CDR3 has 13 amino acids. V was cut by 0 bases and J by 6 bases, with 5 bases left in between. The chain's CDR3 is CASSPPTAGELFF. The CDR3 nucleotides read TGTGCCAGCTCACCACCCACGGCCGGGGAGCTGTTTTTT.

This clonotype was recorded a few times. The rearrangement uses TRBV5-5 and TRBJ2-6; a weak D match, TRBD2 (5 bases). This CDR3 comprises 15 residues. The germline CDR1 and CDR2 sequences are SGHKS and YYEKEE (reference sequence). The germline V and J ends were trimmed by 1 base and 2 bases, with 7 bases remaining between them. CDR3 in DNA: TGTGCCAGCAGCTTGTCGGGAACTGGGGCCAACGTCCTGACTTTC. Translating it yields CASSLSGTGANVLTF.

This clonotype was seen ten or more times. V and J are TRBV7-2 and TRBJ2-2; D possibly corresponds to TRBD2 (6 bases). V was trimmed by 1 base and J by 5 bases, leaving 8 bases between them. This CDR3 contains 14 residues. CDR1 and CDR2 from the germline V gene are SGHTA and FQGNSA. The CDR3 loop reads CASSLGGRTGELFF. In DNA, the CDR3 is TGTGCCAGCAGCTTAGGAGGGAGGACCGGGGAGCTGTTTTTT.

The gene calls are TRBV6-2 or TRBV6-3 and TRBJ2-7; D unclear. Trimming took off 0 bases at V and 1 base at J, with 13 bases between the two ends. The CDR3 consists of 16 residues. Germline CDR1 and CDR2: MNHEY and SVGEGT. CDR3 amino acids: CASSYSKGNPSYEQYF. The DNA for the CDR3 is TGTGCCAGCAGTTACTCGAAGGGTAACCCTTCCTACGAGCAGTACTTC.

The V and J genes are TRBV11-2 and TRBJ2-1; possibly TRBD2 for D (7 bases). V dropped 6 bases and J dropped 6 bases, with 21 bases sitting between them. This CDR3 comprises 16 residues. CDR1 and CDR2 (germline): SGHAT, FQNNGV. The CDR3 loop reads CASRDTSARGSNEQFF. The CDR3 nucleotides read TGTGCCAGCAGAGATACTAGCGCGAGGGGGAGCAATGAGCAGTTCTTC.

The CDR3 coding sequence is TGTGCCATCGGTCGAGGGGCACCTTCTGGGGCCAACGTCCTGACTTTC. It translates to CAIGRGAPSGANVLTF. The V call is TRBV10-3, the J call TRBJ2-6, with D perhaps matching TRBD1 or TRBD2 (5 bases each). The germline V gene has CDR1 ENHRY and CDR2 SYGVKD. This CDR3 contains 16 residues. Trimming cost V 8 bases and J 1 base, with 15 bases left between them.

V and J are TRBV7-2 and TRBJ1-2; the match to TRBD1 covers 8 bases. The germline V gene encodes CDR1 SGHTA and CDR2 FQGNSA. Trimming cost V 5 bases and J 4 bases; bases outside gene matches: 9. This CDR3 region has 15 residues. The CDR3 nucleotides read TGTGCCAGCAGCCCGAAACCGGGACAGGTCTATGGCTACACCTTC. Its translation: CASSPKPGQVYGYTF. Based on the CDR3 plus reference TRBV7-2 and TRBJ1-2, the full variable domain is GAGVSQSPSNKVTEKGKDVELRCDPISGHTALYWYRQSLGQGLEFLIYFQGNSAPDKSGLPSDRFSAERTGGSVSTLTIQRTQQEDSAVYLCASSPKPGQVYGYTFGSGTRLTVV.

This clonotype was observed a handful of times. The V gene is TRBV5-1, the J gene TRBJ2-1; possible D gene TRBD2, 6 bases. CDR1 is SGHRS and CDR2 is YFSETQ in the germline V gene. CDR3 size: 21 residues. The V end was cut by 0 bases, the J end by 2 bases, with 27 bases between. The CDR3 protein is CASSLAASSSGPPVPYNEQFF. In nucleotides, the CDR3 is TGCGCCAGCAGCTTGGCCGCTTCGTCCAGCGGGCCACCTGTACCCTACAATGAGCAGTTCTTC.

This clonotype was picked up a small number of times. The J gene is TRBJ2-1, the V gene TRBV5-5; 12 bases agree with TRBD2. The J segment lost 0 bases and the V segment lost 1 base, leaving 5 bases of the junction unmatched. The CDR3 runs to 18 residues. CDR1 SGHKS and CDR2 YYEKEE come from the germline V gene (reference sequence). DNA for the CDR3: TGTGCCAGCAGCTTGCAACTAGCGGGAGGCCCCTCCTACAATGAGCAGTTCTTC. This sequence encodes CASSLQLAGGPSYNEQFF. Full variable domain (rest looked up from reference TRBV5-5 and TRBJ2-1): DAGVTQSPTHLIKTRGQQVTLRCSPISGHKSVSWYQQVLGQGPQFIFQYYEKEERGRGNFPDRFSARQFPNYSSELNVNALLLGDSALYLCASSLQLAGGPSYNEQFFGPGTRLTVL.

The chain carries TRBV4-3 and TRBJ1-1; no clear D gene. V dropped 1 base and J dropped 10 bases, with 13 bases sitting between them. The CDR3 sequence is 13 residues long. Germline V gene sequence: CDR1 LGHNA, CDR2 YSLEER. Here the CDR3 DNA reads TGCGCCAGCAGCCAAGGGCCTCGGCTTAGAGCTTTCTTT. It encodes CASSQGPRLRAFF.

CDR3: CASSLGVGQAEQFF. The CDR3 region has the DNA TGTGCCAGCAGCTTAGGGGTGGGGCAAGCGGAGCAGTTCTTC. The chain uses TRBV11-1 and TRBJ2-1; possibly TRBD1 for D (5 bases). The V gene's germline CDR1 is SGHAT and CDR2 FQDESV (reference sequence). The CDR3 is 14 residues long. The V end was cut by 1 base, the J end by 10 bases, with 14 bases between. Drawing the rest from reference TRBV11-1 and TRBJ2-1, the complete variable domain is EAEVAQSPRYKITEKSQAVAFWCDPISGHATLYWYRQILGQGPELLVQFQDESVVDDSQLPKDRFSAERLKGVDSTLKIQPAELGDSAMYLCASSLGVGQAEQFFGPGTRLTVL.

This clonotype was counted a few times. The chain carries TRBV11-2 and TRBJ2-7; 7 bases align to TRBD1. The CDR3 has 12 residues. V lost 3 bases to trimming and J lost 6 bases; unmatched junction nucleotides: 2. CDR1 and CDR2 (germline): SGHAT, FQNNGV. For the CDR3, the DNA is TGTGCCAGCAGCTTCCCAGGGGGCGAGCAGTACTTC. Amino acid sequence: CASSFPGGEQYF.

In this sample, this clonotype turned up a few times. The chain employs TRBV6-2 or TRBV6-3 and TRBJ1-1; a possible D gene is TRBD1 (6 bases). Germline V gene data show CDR1 as MNHEY and CDR2 as SVGEGT. The V end was cut by 8 bases, the J end by 4 bases, with 17 bases between. The CDR3 is 14 amino acids. CDR3 sequence: CASRLLGQSTEAFF. CDR3 in DNA: TGTGCCAGCCGCCTACTCGGACAGAGCACTGAAGCTTTCTTT.

This chain links TRBV20-1 with TRBJ2-1, with TRBD2 matching over 7 bases. With V trimmed by 5 bases and J by 0 bases, 7 bases remained unmatched. Germline V gene lookup returns CDR1 DFQATT and CDR2 SNEGSKA (reference sequence). The CDR3 totals 15 residues. CDR3 protein: CSASRRDYSYNEQFF. DNA of the CDR3: TGCAGTGCTTCGCGGCGGGACTACTCCTACAATGAGCAGTTCTTC.